The 9 T cell receptor beta chains below were found in one sample sequenced in a study of T cell repertoires in cytomegalovirus infection (dated by TCRdb to about 2019). Read against the paper, the sample's treatment or condition label means: in vitro stimulation with specific CMV peptide epitopes to enrich CMV-specific T cells. Sequenced on an Illumina HiSeq 1500. The public reads were run again by TCRdb, first through fastp at Q25 and then through MiXCR, and only productive beta chains were kept. Every CDR3 protein is listed once, alongside the most common genes and DNA of its rows. This sample holds under 200,000 distinct CDR3 sequences; about 20% were observed only once. Roughly 25% of the sample is in the top ten clones. No antigens are known for them. The material was CD8+ T cells from cultured PBMCs, obtained from culture after CMV antigen stimulation. These receptors all stem from a human donor in good health (CMV status not recorded). Some clones in this sample may be carry-over from other donors' samples.

This clonotype appeared a few times. The V and J genes are TRBV27 and TRBJ1-1, with 7 positions matching TRBD1. The germline V gene encodes CDR1 MNHEY and CDR2 SMNVEV (reference sequence). V shed 10 bases, J shed 3 bases, and the junction held 11 bases outside the gene matches. This CDR3 contains 14 residues. The CDR3 DNA reads as TGTGCCACCCTTGGACCAGGGGGTTACACTGAAGCTTTCTTT. It codes for CATLGPGGYTEAFF.

This clonotype occurred a few times. The J gene is TRBJ1-5, the V gene TRBV12-3 or TRBV12-4; no clear D. The CDR3 length is 14 residues. Trimming pared 1 base from V and 4 bases from J, leaving 8 bases between. The CDR3 coding sequence is TGTGCCAGCAGTTTAGACTCGACTAATCAGCCCCAGCATTTT. This codes for CASSLDSTNQPQHF.

The chain links TRBV6-2 or TRBV6-3 to TRBJ1-1; 7 positions match TRBD1. The CDR3 is made up of 14 amino acids. CDR1 is MNHEY and CDR2 is SVGEGT in the germline V gene. The V segment lost 5 bases and the J segment 4 bases; nucleotides outside the gene matches: 7. CDR3 coding DNA: TGTGCCAGCAGTCCCCAGGGGGAGGGCACTGAAGCTTTCTTT. Residues: CASSPQGEGTEAFF.

The genes are TRBV6-2 or TRBV6-3 and TRBJ1-1; perhaps TRBD1 as D (5 bases). Germline CDR1 MNHEY, CDR2 SVGEGT. The V end lost 0 bases, the J end lost 8 bases, and 10 bases lay between the germline ends. The CDR3 is 13 amino acids. CDR3 loop: CASSYSDSAEAFF. The CDR3 DNA is TGTGCCAGCAGTTACTCAGACAGTGCCGAAGCTTTCTTT.

The rearrangement joins TRBV7-2 to TRBJ2-7; the D is unclear. Per germline, CDR1 SGHTA and CDR2 FQGNSA. V lost 2 bases and J 2 bases, leaving 7 bases between the germline ends. The CDR3 length is 13 residues. The chain's CDR3 is CASSLLFTYEQYF. The CDR3 DNA is TGTGCCAGCAGCTTATTGTTCACCTACGAGCAGTACTTC. The variable domain in full, with the rest retrieved from reference TRBV7-2 and TRBJ2-7, is GAGVSQSPSNKVTEKGKDVELRCDPISGHTALYWYRQSLGQGLEFLIYFQGNSAPDKSGLPSDRFSAERTGGSVSTLTIQRTQQEDSAVYLCASSLLFTYEQYFGPGTRLTVT.

The genes are TRBV4-3 and TRBJ1-6, with 9 bases fitting TRBD1. V was pared by 4 bases and J by 0 bases, with 22 bases of the junction left unmatched. In germline, CDR1 is LGHNA, CDR2 YSLEER. The CDR3 has 23 residues. CDR3 protein: CASSLYWRDRASPTSSYNSPLHF. The DNA for the CDR3 is TGCGCCAGCAGCCTTTATTGGAGGGACAGGGCCAGCCCCACCAGCTCCTATAATTCACCCCTCCACTTT.

V is TRBV6-2 or TRBV6-3 and J is TRBJ2-1; no clear D. V lost 7 bases to trimming and J lost 10 bases, with 23 bases between them. Germline CDR1 and CDR2: MNHEY and SVGEGT. There are 15 residues in the CDR3. CDR3 amino acids: CASIPRTPLRNEQFF. In DNA, the CDR3 is TGTGCCAGCATCCCTAGAACCCCTCTCCGTAACGAGCAGTTCTTC.

This CDR3 is CASSRPGTGGSVEQFF. In nucleotides, the CDR3 is TGTGCCAGCAGCCGACCTGGGACAGGGGGTTCGGTTGAGCAGTTCTTC. V and J are TRBV6-6 and TRBJ2-1; TRBD1 aligns across 11 bases. This CDR3 contains 16 residues. J gave up 9 bases and V 6 bases, and 13 bases lay outside the gene matches. CDR1 is MNHNY, CDR2 SVGAGI, per germline (reference sequence).

This clonotype was counted between two and nine times. The chain joins TRBV6-1 to TRBJ1-1, with D perhaps matching TRBD1 (5 bases). The CDR3 is 16 amino acids. Per germline, CDR1 MNHNS and CDR2 SASEGT. V lost 6 bases and J 2 bases, leaving 19 bases between the germline ends. The CDR3 spells CASRPYNWGENTEAFF. The CDR3 DNA follows: TGTGCCAGCAGACCTTACAATTGGGGCGAAAACACTGAAGCTTTCTTT.